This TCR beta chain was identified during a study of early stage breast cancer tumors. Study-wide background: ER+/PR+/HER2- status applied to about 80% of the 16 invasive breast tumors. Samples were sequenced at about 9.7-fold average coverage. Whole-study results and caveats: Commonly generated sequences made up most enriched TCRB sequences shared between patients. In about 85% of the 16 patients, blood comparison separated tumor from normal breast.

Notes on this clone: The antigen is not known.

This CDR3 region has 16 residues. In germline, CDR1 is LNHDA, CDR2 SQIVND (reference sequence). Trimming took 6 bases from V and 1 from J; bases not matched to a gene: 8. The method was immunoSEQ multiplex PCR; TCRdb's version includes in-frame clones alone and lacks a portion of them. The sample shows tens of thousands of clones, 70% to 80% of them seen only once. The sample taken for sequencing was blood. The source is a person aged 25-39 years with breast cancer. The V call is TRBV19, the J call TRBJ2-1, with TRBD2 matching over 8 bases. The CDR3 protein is CASSLSGSKSYNEQFF. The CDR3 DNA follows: TGTGCCAGTAGCCTGAGCGGGAGCAAGTCCTACAATGAGCAGTTCTTC.